The TCR beta chain described here comes from a study of shared clonotypes between healthy human individuals. Study-level points and caveats: Estimated clonotype richness was generally higher in naive than memory subsets.

CD8 cells classed as naive were CD45RO-negative and positively selected for CCR7, excluding terminally differentiated effector memory CD45RA+ cells. Free of recent acute infections or vaccinations, the donors were healthy HIV-negative adults. CDR1 MNHEY and CDR2 SMNVEV come from the germline V gene (reference sequence). The V end was cut by 8 bases, the J end by 0 bases, with 22 bases between. The CDR3 is made up of 17 amino acids. With respect to this clone: The antigen is unknown.

Assay: immunoSEQ multiplex PCR; the TCRdb copy retains only in-frame clones and omits some. The sample consists of about 820,000 clones, 90% to 95% of them appearing once. The source material was naive CD8+ T cells sorted from blood. The TCR sequence derives from a man aged 25 to 40 in good health. The chain combines TRBV27 with TRBJ1-2, with D hard to call. This chain's CDR3 is CASSDLPGWRANYGYTF. CDR3 DNA sequence: TGTGCCAGCTCAGACCTCCCGGGGTGGCGAGCTAACTATGGCTACACCTTC.